What follows is one TCR beta chain and its context. What it binds is unknown. This record belongs to a study of blood T cells in healthy people across ages. V shed 2 bases, J shed 4 bases, and the junction held 5 bases outside the gene matches. The V gene's germline CDR1 is SGDLS and CDR2 YYNGEE. The CDR3 has 15 amino acids. A second PCR, run for about 7 to 11 cycles, used a sample-barcoded 5' primer plus a J-beta primer mix. TCRdb recomputed calls from the 5' RACE reads with MiXCR, one row per CDR3 protein. The table has around 2 million distinct CDR3 sequences, 30% to 40% seen once. Study results and caveats: Investigators viewed diversity estimates from one million T cells as underestimates, the study reported. Higher diversity and more naive CD4+ cells were features of long-lived donors, compared to aged donors. With age, beta diversity per million T cells declined roughly linearly, significantly by roughly 40.

The receptor was isolated from a human donor in good health. V is TRBV9 and J is TRBJ2-1; the match to TRBD1 covers 8 bases. Sequenced input: blood. CDR3 DNA sequence: TGTGCCAGCAGCGTGACAGGGGATTTTTACAATGAGCAGTTCTTC. This codes for CASSVTGDFYNEQFF.